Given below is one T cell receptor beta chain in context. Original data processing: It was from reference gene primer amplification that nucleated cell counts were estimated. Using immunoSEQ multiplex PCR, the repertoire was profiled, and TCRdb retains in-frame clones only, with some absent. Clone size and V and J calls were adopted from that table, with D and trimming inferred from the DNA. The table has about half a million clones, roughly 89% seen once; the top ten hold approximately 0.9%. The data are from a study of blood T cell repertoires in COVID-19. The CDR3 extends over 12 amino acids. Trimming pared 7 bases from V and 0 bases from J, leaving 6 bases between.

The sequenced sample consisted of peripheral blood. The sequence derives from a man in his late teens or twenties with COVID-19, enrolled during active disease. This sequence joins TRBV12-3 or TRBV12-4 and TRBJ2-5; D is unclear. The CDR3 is CASTLYQETQYF. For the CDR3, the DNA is TGTGCCAGCACCCTGTACCAAGAGACCCAGTACTTC.